This T cell receptor beta chain originates from a study of cytomegalovirus exposure and HLA in healthy donors. General observations from the study: Near-uniform donor sequencing depth was presumed by presence/absence analyses. The study flagged fewer than 200 TCR beta chains as cytomegalovirus-associated.

Both 60 Vbeta primers and 13 Jbeta primers went into the PCR. Assay used: immunoSEQ multiplex PCR; TCRdb lists only in-frame clones, some missing. The sample holds about 120,000 clones, about 76% seen once. Trimming shortened V by 6 bases and J by 4 bases, and 19 bases separated the two germline ends. Germline values: CDR1 MDHEN, CDR2 SYDVKM. This CDR3 is built from 16 residues. With respect to this clone: Antigen: not known.

Material: PBMCs. The chain is built from TRBV28 and TRBJ1-3; D may be TRBD1 (6 bases). This sequence originates from a woman between 40 and 55 years old in good health and CMV-seronegative. CDR3 sequence reads: CASRGNREPVGNTIYF. The CDR3, as DNA: TGTGCCAGCAGGGGGAACAGGGAACCGGTGGGAAACACCATATATTTT.